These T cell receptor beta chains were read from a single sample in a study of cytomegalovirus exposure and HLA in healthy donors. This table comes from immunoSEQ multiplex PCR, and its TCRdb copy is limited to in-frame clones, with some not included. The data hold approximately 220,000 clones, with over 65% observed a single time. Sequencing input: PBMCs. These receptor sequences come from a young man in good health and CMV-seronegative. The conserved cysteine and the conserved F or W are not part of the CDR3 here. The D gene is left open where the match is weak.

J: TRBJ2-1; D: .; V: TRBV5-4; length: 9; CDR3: ASSSYNEQF
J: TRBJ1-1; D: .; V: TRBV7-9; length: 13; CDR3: ASSLAGPRGAEAF
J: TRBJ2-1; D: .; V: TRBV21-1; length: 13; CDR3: ASSTWTGKYNEQF
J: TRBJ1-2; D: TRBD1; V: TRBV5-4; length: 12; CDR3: ASSLGIGQDGYT
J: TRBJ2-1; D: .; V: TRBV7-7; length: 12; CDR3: ASSLRQGSNEQF
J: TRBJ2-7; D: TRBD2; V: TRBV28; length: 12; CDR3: ASSARAGDYEQY
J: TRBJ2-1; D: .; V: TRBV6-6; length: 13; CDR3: ASSQGRRTYNEQF
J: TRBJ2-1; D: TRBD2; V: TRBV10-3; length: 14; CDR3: AISGTTSGRRHEQF
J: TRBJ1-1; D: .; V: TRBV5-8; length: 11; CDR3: ASSPFYSPEAF
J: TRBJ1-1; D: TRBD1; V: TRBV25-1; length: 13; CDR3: ASSDSTGMNTEAF
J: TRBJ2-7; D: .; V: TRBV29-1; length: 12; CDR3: SVVVFGSSYEQY
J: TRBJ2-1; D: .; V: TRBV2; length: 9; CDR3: ASSDSHLAF
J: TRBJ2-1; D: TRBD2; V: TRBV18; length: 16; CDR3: ASSPPGLAGGSYNEQF
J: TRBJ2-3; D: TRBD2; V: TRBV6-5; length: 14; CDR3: ASSYALAGVADTQY
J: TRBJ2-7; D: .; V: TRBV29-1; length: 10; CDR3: SVEDDRDEQY
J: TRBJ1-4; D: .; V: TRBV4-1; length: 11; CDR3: ASSPVDSGKLF
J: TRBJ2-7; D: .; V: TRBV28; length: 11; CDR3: ASRQGSSYEQY